One sample yielded the 32 T cell receptor beta chains listed below, sequenced in a study of cytomegalovirus exposure and HLA in healthy donors. The PCR made use of 60 Vbeta and 13 Jbeta primers. Clones were read by immunoSEQ multiplex PCR, and TCRdb kept only the in-frame ones, dropping some. The repertoire holds about 140,000 clones, with about 80% as singletons. The sample consisted of PBMCs. Every receptor here comes from a man aged 35 to 55 in good health and CMV-seronegative.

V is TRBV5-1 and J is TRBJ1-4; TRBD1 might be the D (6 bases). The CDR3 has 15 amino acids. Germline CDR1 and CDR2: SGHRS and YFSETQ. V was cut by 4 bases and J by 3 bases, with 13 bases left in between. This CDR3 is CASSLQGSANEKLFF. The CDR3, as DNA: TGCGCCAGCAGCCTACAGGGAAGCGCTAATGAAAAACTGTTTTTT. The full variable domain, with the rest looked up from reference TRBV5-1 and TRBJ1-4, is KAGVTQTPRYLIKTRGQQVTLSCSPISGHRSVSWYQQTPGQGLQFLFEYFSETQRNKGNFPGRFSGRQFSNSRSEMNVSTLELGDSALYLCASSLQGSANEKLFFGSGTQLSVL.

This rearrangement joins TRBV5-4 to TRBJ2-2, with 8 bases identical to TRBD1. CDR1 is SGHNT, CDR2 YYREEE, per germline (reference sequence). V lost 3 bases to trimming and J lost 0 bases; unmatched junction nucleotides: 1. The length of the CDR3 is 15 residues. The CDR3 reads CASSSGGANTGELFF. CDR3 sequence (DNA): TGTGCCAGCAGCTCAGGGGGCGCGAACACCGGGGAGCTGTTTTTT.

This clone was observed a few times. The gene calls are TRBV19 and TRBJ2-3; unclear D gene. Trimming took 6 bases from V and 6 from J, leaving 22 bases between them. This CDR3 is built from 16 residues. Germline CDR1 reads LNHDA; CDR2 reads SQIVND (reference sequence). Written as DNA, the CDR3 is TGTGCCAGTAGCCCGTCAGACGCGGCCGTGGGTGATACGCAGTATTTT. Amino acid sequence: CASSPSDAAVGDTQYF.

V is TRBV11-2 and J is TRBJ2-2; 11 bases are shared with TRBD2. V shed 6 bases and J 6 bases; nucleotides not matched to a gene: 6. The V gene's germline CDR1 is SGHAT and CDR2 FQNNGV. The CDR3 is 15 residues long. For the CDR3, the DNA is TGTGCCAGCAGACTAGCGGGAGTGCTGGCCGGGGAGCTGTTTTTT. Its translation: CASRLAGVLAGELFF.

The genes are TRBV18 and TRBJ2-3, with a possible D match to TRBD2 (6 bases). V gave up 3 bases and J gave up 13 bases, with 14 bases separating them. CDR3 length equals 12 residues. Germline CDR1 is KGHSH and CDR2 is LQKENI. CDR3 in amino acids: CASSPTGVEEYF. CDR3 nucleotides: TGTGCCAGCTCACCTACGGGAGTAGAAGAGTATTTT.

The genes are TRBV14 and TRBJ2-5; the D gene is possibly TRBD1 (5 bases). Germline loops: CDR1 SGHDN, CDR2 FVKESK. The V end lost 1 base, the J end lost 5 bases, and 11 bases lay between the germline ends. The CDR3 has 14 residues. This CDR3 reads CASSQGQTLETQYF. CDR3 coding DNA: TGTGCCAGCAGCCAAGGACAGACTTTGGAGACCCAGTACTTC.

The chain is built from TRBV4-2 and TRBJ2-7; 8 bases are shared with TRBD2. The CDR3 consists of 15 residues. V lost 2 bases, J lost 2 bases, and 5 bases stayed unmatched. Germline CDR1 LGHNA, CDR2 YNFKEQ. CDR3: CASSQPAGGAYEQYF. The CDR3 DNA sequence: TGTGCCAGCAGCCAACCCGCCGGGGGGGCCTACGAGCAGTACTTC.

The gene calls are TRBV19 and TRBJ2-7, with no clear D. Germline V gene lookup returns CDR1 LNHDA and CDR2 SQIVND (reference sequence). There are 12 residues in the CDR3. V gave up 3 bases and J gave up 6 bases, with 9 bases separating them. In DNA form, the CDR3 reads TGTGCCAGTAGTATTGGAGAGGTCGAGCAGTACTTC. Residues: CASSIGEVEQYF.

Concerning this clone: The germline gene is not matched at one end of the junction; a read error may be the cause. This sequence joins TRBV7-2 and TRBJ2-5, with D possibly matching TRBD2 (7 bases). This CDR3 comprises 13 residues. Germline V gene lookup returns CDR1 SGHTA and CDR2 FQGNSA. CDR3 protein: CASNLGGGETQYF. The CDR3, as DNA: TGTGCCAGCAACTTAGGGGGAGGGGAGACCCAGTACTTC.

As DNA, the CDR3 is TGTGCCAGCAGTTCCAACAGGGGGCGCGACAATCAGCCCCAGCATTTT. This encodes CASSSNRGRDNQPQHF. This chain uses TRBV27 with TRBJ1-5; 9 positions agree with TRBD1. V dropped 4 bases and J dropped 3; count of bases not matched to a gene: 7. Germline CDR1 MNHEY, CDR2 SMNVEV (reference sequence). This CDR3 contains 16 residues.

This clone was observed once. The V gene is TRBV6-4, the J gene TRBJ2-7; possible D gene TRBD1, 6 bases. Trimming pared 10 bases from V and 3 bases from J, leaving 13 bases between. The germline V gene encodes CDR1 MRHNA and CDR2 SNTAGT. This CDR3 comprises 12 residues. In DNA, the CDR3 is TGTGCCACCCGACACAGGGACTACGAGCAGTACTTC. This translates into CATRHRDYEQYF.

The J gene is TRBJ2-3, the V gene TRBV10-3, with 12 bases that match TRBD2. The CDR3 is 15 residues long. With V trimmed by 6 bases and J by 4 bases, 5 bases remained unmatched. CDR1 and CDR2 (germline): ENHRY, SYGVKD. The CDR3 is CAIRASGGASDTQYF. For the CDR3, the DNA is TGTGCCATCAGGGCTAGCGGGGGGGCTTCAGATACGCAGTATTTT.

The V call is TRBV7-9, the J call TRBJ2-5; possible D gene TRBD1, 6 bases. CDR1 and CDR2 from the germline V gene are SEHNR and FQNEAQ (reference sequence). V lost 6 bases and J lost 2, with 16 bases in between. This CDR3 region has 15 residues. The DNA for the CDR3 is TGTGCCAGCAGTTCTACAGACAGGTTGCAAGAGACCCAGTACTTC. Translation: CASSSTDRLQETQYF.

The V gene is TRBV29-1, the J gene TRBJ2-5, with D possibly TRBD2 on 6 matching bases. V shed 2 bases and J shed 4 bases, with 11 bases lying between them. Germline V gene data show CDR1 as SQVTM and CDR2 as ANQGSEA. This CDR3 spans 13 amino acids. This chain's CDR3 is CSVETGAGETQYF. The CDR3 bases are TGCAGCGTTGAAACGGGAGCGGGAGAGACCCAGTACTTC.

The chain has TRBV6-6 and TRBJ1-4; the match to TRBD1 covers 8 bases. Germline CDR1 reads MNHNY; CDR2 reads SVGAGI (reference sequence). This CDR3 has 14 amino acids. With V trimmed by 5 bases and J by 8 bases, 7 bases remained unmatched. DNA of the CDR3: TGTGCCAGCAGTAGGACAGGGACGGAAGAAAAACTGTTTTTT. It specifies CASSRTGTEEKLFF.

J is TRBJ1-6 and V is TRBV6-1; TRBD1 matches at 7 bases. Germline CDR1 is MNHNS and CDR2 is SASEGT. CDR3 length equals 15 residues. J was trimmed by 7 bases and V by 6 bases; bases with no gene match: 9. The CDR3 nucleotides read TGTGCCAGCAGGACAGGGTCGGTCTTCAATTCACCCCTCCACTTT. Amino acids: CASRTGSVFNSPLHF.

The rearrangement joins TRBV28 to TRBJ2-7; 7 bases match TRBD2. The germline gives CDR1 MDHEN, CDR2 SYDVKM. With 6 bases clipped from V and 3 bases from J, the junction kept 11 bases outside the gene matches. This CDR3 has 15 residues. CDR3 DNA: TGTGCCAGCAGCGTCCCCCTAGCGGCCGACTACGAGCAGTACTTC. This gives the protein CASSVPLAADYEQYF. The variable domain in full, with the rest retrieved from reference TRBV28 and TRBJ2-7, is DVKVTQSSRYLVKRTGEKVFLECVQDMDHENMFWYRQDPGLGLRLIYFSYDVKMKEKGDIPEGYSVSREKKERFSLILESASTNQTSMYLCASSVPLAADYEQYFGPGTRLTVT.

This sequence joins TRBV11-2 and TRBJ2-7, with 9 bases lining up with TRBD1. The ends lost 4 bases at V and 7 bases at J; junction bases unmatched: 11. The CDR3 is made up of 15 amino acids. CDR1 and CDR2 (germline): SGHAT, FQNNGV. The CDR3 bases are TGTGCCAGCAGCTCCCCGGGACAGGGACTCTGGGAGCAGTACTTC. It specifies CASSSPGQGLWEQYF.

The rearrangement links TRBV13 to TRBJ2-7; 10 bases fit TRBD1. Germline CDR1 is PRHDT and CDR2 is FYEKMQ (reference sequence). The J segment lost 6 bases and the V segment lost 4 bases, leaving 6 bases of the junction unmatched. The CDR3 length is 14 residues. CDR3 residues: CASSSWTGGGEQYF. For the CDR3, the DNA is TGTGCCAGCAGCTCCTGGACAGGGGGAGGCGAGCAGTACTTC.

The J gene is TRBJ2-7, the V gene TRBV9; 8 bases are a match to TRBD2. The germline V gene has CDR1 SGDLS and CDR2 YYNGEE. The CDR3 consists of 14 residues. Unmatched junction bases numbered 7, after V lost 4 bases and J lost 4 bases. CDR3 in amino acids: CASSPGTRGYEQYF. The CDR3 DNA is TGTGCCAGCAGCCCTGGGACTAGGGGATACGAGCAGTACTTC.

The chain links TRBV5-1 to TRBJ2-3; TRBD2 matches 11 bases. The CDR3 contains 17 residues. The germline V gene encodes CDR1 SGHRS and CDR2 YFSETQ. V was pared by 6 bases and J by 4 bases, with 13 bases of the junction left unmatched. CDR3 in amino acids: CASKPGLAALGADTQYF. The CDR3, as DNA: TGCGCCAGCAAACCGGGACTAGCGGCCCTGGGGGCAGATACGCAGTATTTT.

The genes are TRBV15 and TRBJ2-3; no firm D call. V dropped 5 bases and J dropped 4 bases, with 10 bases sitting between them. This CDR3 has 13 amino acids. Germline V gives CDR1 LNHNV, CDR2 YYDKDF (reference sequence). The CDR3 DNA reads as TGTGCCACCAGCTCGGAGCGCGCAGATACGCAGTATTTT. Its translation: CATSSERADTQYF. The full variable domain, completed using reference TRBV15 and TRBJ2-3, is DAMVIQNPRYQVTQFGKPVTLSCSQTLNHNVMYWYQQKSSQAPKLLFHYYDKDFNNEADTPDNFQSRRPNTSFCFLDIRSPGLGDTAMYLCATSSERADTQYFGPGTRLTVL.

V is TRBV7-7 and J is TRBJ2-3; 7 nucleotides match TRBD2. Germline V gene lookup returns CDR1 SSHAT and CDR2 FNYEAQ (reference sequence). V was clipped by 4 bases and J by 0 bases; unmatched bases: 7. CDR3 size: 16 residues. As DNA, the CDR3 is TGTGCCAGCAGCTCTCAGCCCGGGGGGAGCACAGATACGCAGTATTTT. It translates to CASSSQPGGSTDTQYF.

The J gene is TRBJ1-4, the V gene TRBV14; 8 bases align to TRBD1. Germline-derived CDR1 and CDR2 are SGHDN and FVKESK. V lost 4 bases to trimming and J lost 8 bases; unmatched junction nucleotides: 6. The CDR3 spans 14 residues. The CDR3 here is CASSRGQGSEKLFF. CDR3 DNA: TGTGCCAGCAGCCGAGGACAGGGAAGCGAAAAACTGTTTTTT.

This clone was seen a handful of times. The gene calls are TRBV5-6 and TRBJ1-4; possibly TRBD1 for D (5 bases). CDR1 and CDR2 from the germline V gene are SGHDT and YYEEEE. Trimming left V 0 bases short and J 8 bases short, with 11 bases between. The CDR3 has 14 amino acids. CDR3 loop: CASSLGQGGEKLFF. The CDR3 bases are TGTGCCAGCAGCTTGGGGCAGGGAGGAGAAAAACTGTTTTTT. Full variable domain (missing parts from reference TRBV5-6 and TRBJ1-4): DAGVTQSPTHLIKTRGQQVTLRCSPKSGHDTVSWYQQALGQGPQFIFQYYEEEERQRGNFPDRFSGHQFPNYSSELNVNALLLGDSALYLCASSLGQGGEKLFFGSGTQLSVL.

This chain connects TRBV29-1 to TRBJ2-7; 12 positions match TRBD1. Germline lookup yields CDR1 SQVTM and CDR2 ANQGSEA. J gave up 7 bases and V 4 bases, and 8 bases lay outside the gene matches. This CDR3 comprises 14 residues. The CDR3: CSVGSGQGAGEQYF. CDR3 sequence (DNA): TGCAGCGTTGGGTCGGGACAGGGGGCTGGGGAGCAGTACTTC.

This chain joins TRBV7-6 and TRBJ2-7; 8 bases agree with TRBD1. With 5 bases clipped from V and 2 bases from J, the junction kept 11 bases outside the gene matches. The CDR3 runs 16 residues. CDR1 is SGHVS, CDR2 FNYEAQ, per germline. Here the CDR3 reads CASSPDRGISAYEQYF. CDR3 nucleotides: TGTGCCAGCAGCCCCGACAGGGGAATCTCTGCCTACGAGCAGTACTTC.

The chain combines TRBV6-1 with TRBJ2-7; 9 bases are shared with TRBD1. CDR1 MNHNS and CDR2 SASEGT come from the germline V gene. The CDR3 is 14 residues long. The V and J ends lost 6 bases and 3 bases, in that order; junction bases with no gene match: 6. The DNA of the CDR3 is TGTGCCAGCAGCGGCAGGACAGGGGACTACGAGCAGTACTTC. It translates to CASSGRTGDYEQYF.

The chain couples TRBV5-1 to TRBJ2-7; a weak D match, TRBD2 (6 bases). V gave up 1 base and J gave up 7 bases, with 18 bases separating them. The CDR3 consists of 15 residues. Looked up from germline, CDR1 is SGHRS and CDR2 is YFSETQ. The CDR3 protein is CASSLYSEGQGEQYF. The CDR3 DNA reads as TGCGCCAGCAGCTTGTATTCGGAGGGCCAAGGGGAGCAGTACTTC.

For the CDR3, the DNA is TGTGCCACCAGCAGAAGCGGAGGGTTGTCTGGAAACACCATATATTTT. It yields the protein CATSRSGGLSGNTIYF. This chain connects TRBV15 to TRBJ1-3; D is ambiguous. In germline, CDR1 is LNHNV, CDR2 YYDKDF (reference sequence). Between the trimmed V and J ends, which lost 2 bases and 1 base, there was a span of 12 bases. The CDR3 has 16 residues.

The chain carries TRBV28 and TRBJ2-7, with a tentative D call TRBD2 (6 bases). Germline CDR1 MDHEN, CDR2 SYDVKM. V dropped 5 bases and J dropped 2 bases, with 13 bases sitting between them. This CDR3 spans 14 amino acids. CDR3 nucleotides: TGTGCCAGCAGTCCCGCGGGACTGACCTACGAGCAGTACTTC. Encoded protein: CASSPAGLTYEQYF.

J is TRBJ2-5 and V is TRBV11-2, with 8 bases lining up with TRBD2. The assigned J gene may be wrong: the sequence end matches TRBJ2-7 better. CDR1 SGHAT and CDR2 FQNNGV come from the germline V gene. The CDR3 sequence is 17 residues long. CDR3 loop: CASSLVRGGLGIYEQYF. The DNA of the CDR3 is TGTGCCAGCAGCTTAGTTCGGGGGGGATTGGGGATTTACGAGCAGTACTTC.